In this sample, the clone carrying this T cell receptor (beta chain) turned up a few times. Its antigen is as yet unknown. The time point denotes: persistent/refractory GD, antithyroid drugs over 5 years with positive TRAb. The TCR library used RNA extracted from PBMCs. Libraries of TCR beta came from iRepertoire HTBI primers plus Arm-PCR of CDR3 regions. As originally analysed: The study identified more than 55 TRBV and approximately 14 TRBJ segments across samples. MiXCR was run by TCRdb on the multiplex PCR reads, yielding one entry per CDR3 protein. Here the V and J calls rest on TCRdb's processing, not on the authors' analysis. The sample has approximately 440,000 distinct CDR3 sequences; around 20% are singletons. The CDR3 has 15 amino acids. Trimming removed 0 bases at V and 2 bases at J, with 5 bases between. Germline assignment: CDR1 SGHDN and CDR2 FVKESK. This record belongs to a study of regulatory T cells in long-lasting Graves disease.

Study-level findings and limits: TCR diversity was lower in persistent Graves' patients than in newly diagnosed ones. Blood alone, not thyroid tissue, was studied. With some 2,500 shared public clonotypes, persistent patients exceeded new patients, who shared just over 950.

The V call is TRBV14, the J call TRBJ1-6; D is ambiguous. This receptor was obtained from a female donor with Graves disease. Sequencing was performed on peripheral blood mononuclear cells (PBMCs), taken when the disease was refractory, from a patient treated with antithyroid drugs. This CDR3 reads CASSQDFPYNSPLHF. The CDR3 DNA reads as TGTGCCAGCAGCCAAGATTTCCCCTATAATTCACCCCTCCACTTT.